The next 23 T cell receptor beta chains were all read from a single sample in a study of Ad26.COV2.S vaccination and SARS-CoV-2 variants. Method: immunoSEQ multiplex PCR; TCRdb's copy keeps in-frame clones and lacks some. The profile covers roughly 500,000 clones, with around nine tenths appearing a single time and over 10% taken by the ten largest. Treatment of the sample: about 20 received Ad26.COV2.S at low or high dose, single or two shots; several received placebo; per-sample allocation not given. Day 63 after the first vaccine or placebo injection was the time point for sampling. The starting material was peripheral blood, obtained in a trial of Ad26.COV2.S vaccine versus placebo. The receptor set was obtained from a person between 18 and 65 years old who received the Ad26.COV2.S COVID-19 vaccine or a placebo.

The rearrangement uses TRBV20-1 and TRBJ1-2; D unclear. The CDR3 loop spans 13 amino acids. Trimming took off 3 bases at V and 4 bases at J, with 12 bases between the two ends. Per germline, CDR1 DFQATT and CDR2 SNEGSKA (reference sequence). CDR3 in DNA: TGCAGTGCTAGTGAGGATGGGTTCTATGGCTACACCTTC. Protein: CSASEDGFYGYTF.

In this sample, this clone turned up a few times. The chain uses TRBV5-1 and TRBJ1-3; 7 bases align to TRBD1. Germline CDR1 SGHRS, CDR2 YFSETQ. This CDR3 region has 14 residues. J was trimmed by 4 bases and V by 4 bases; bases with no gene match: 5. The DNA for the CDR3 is TGCGCCAGCAGCCCGACAGGGCTGGGAAACACCATATATTTT. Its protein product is CASSPTGLGNTIYF.

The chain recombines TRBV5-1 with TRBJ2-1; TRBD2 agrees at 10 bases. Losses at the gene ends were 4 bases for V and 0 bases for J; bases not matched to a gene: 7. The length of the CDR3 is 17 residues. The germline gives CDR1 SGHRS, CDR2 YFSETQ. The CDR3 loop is CASSLGLAVSSYNEQFF. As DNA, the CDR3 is TGCGCCAGCAGCCTAGGACTAGCGGTTAGCTCCTACAATGAGCAGTTCTTC.

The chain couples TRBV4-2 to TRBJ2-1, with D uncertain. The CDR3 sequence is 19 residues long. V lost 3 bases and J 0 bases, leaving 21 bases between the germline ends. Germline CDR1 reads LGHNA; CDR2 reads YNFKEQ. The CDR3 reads CASSHSRQIGLTSYNEQFF. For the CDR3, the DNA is TGTGCCAGCAGCCATTCCCGTCAGATTGGGTTGACCTCCTACAATGAGCAGTTCTTC.

The CDR3 coding sequence is TGTGCCACCAGCAGAGATAGGAGCGGGAGTGGGCAGTTCTTC. Its translation is CATSRDRSGSGQFF. The V gene is TRBV15, the J gene TRBJ2-1, with TRBD2 matching 8 bases. The V gene end was trimmed by 0 bases and the J gene end by 12 bases; junction bases not matched to a gene: 7. The CDR3 covers 14 residues. Germline lookup yields CDR1 LNHNV and CDR2 YYDKDF (reference sequence).

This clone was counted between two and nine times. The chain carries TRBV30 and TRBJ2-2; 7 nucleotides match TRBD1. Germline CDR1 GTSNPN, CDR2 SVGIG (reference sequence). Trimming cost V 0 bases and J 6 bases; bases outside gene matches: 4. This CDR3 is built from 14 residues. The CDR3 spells CAWSVLGGAGELFF. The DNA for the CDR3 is TGTGCCTGGAGTGTACTAGGGGGCGCCGGGGAGCTGTTTTTT. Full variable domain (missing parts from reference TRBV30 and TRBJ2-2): SQTIHQWPATLVQPVGSPLSLECTVEGTSNPNLYWYRQAAGRGLQLLFYSVGIGQISSEVPQNLSASRPQDRQFILSSKKLLLSDSGFYLCAWSVLGGAGELFFGEGSRLTVL.

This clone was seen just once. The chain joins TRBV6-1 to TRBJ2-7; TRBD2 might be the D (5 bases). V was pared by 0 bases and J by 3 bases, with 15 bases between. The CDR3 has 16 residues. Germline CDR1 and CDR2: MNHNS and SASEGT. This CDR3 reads CASSEALAGAGYEQYF. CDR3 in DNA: TGTGCCAGCAGTGAAGCGCTCGCGGGCGCCGGCTACGAGCAGTACTTC.

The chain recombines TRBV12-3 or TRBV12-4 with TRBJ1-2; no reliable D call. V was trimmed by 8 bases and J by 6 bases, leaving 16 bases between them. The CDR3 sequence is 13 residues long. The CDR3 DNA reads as TGTGCCAGCTCCCAACAGCGAGGGAATGGCTACACCTTC. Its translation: CASSQQRGNGYTF.

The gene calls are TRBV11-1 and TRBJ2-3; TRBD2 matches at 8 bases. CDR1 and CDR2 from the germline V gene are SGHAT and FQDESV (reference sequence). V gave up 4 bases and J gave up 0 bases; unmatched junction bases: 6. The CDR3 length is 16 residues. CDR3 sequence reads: CASSSKREWSTDTQYF. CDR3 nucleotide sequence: TGTGCCAGCAGCTCGAAGCGGGAGTGGAGCACAGATACGCAGTATTTT.

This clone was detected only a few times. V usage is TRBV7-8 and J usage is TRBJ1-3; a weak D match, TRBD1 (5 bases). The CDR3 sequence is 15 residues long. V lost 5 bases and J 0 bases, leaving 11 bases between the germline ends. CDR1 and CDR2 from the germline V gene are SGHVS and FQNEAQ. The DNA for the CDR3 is TGTGCCAGCAGCCCTTGGGGGACCTCTGGAAACACCATATATTTT. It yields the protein CASSPWGTSGNTIYF.

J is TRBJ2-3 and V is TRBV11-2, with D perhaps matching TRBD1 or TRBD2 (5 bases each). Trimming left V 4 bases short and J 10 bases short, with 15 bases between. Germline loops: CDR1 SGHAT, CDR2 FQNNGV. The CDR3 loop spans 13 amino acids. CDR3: CASSYRGVVPQYF. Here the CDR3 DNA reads TGTGCCAGCAGCTACCGAGGGGTGGTTCCGCAGTATTTT.

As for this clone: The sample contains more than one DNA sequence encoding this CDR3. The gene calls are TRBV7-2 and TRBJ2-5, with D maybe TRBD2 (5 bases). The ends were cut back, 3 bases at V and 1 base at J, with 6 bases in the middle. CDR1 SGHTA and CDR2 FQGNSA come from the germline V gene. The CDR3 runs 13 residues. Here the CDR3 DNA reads TGTGCCAGCAGCTTCAGCGGCCAAGAGACCCAGTACTTC. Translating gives CASSFSGQETQYF.

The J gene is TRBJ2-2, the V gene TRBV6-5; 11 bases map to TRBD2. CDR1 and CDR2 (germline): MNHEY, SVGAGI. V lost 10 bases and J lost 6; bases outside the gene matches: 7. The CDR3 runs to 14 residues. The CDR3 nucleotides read TGTGCCACCTCTTTAGCGGGAGGGCCCGGGGAGCTGTTTTTT. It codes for CATSLAGGPGELFF.

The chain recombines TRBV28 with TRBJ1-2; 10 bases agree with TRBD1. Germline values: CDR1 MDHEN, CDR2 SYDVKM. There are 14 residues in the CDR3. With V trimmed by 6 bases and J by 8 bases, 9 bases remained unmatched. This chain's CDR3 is CASRKTGGIRGYTF. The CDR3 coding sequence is TGTGCCAGCAGGAAGACAGGGGGCATCAGAGGCTACACCTTC.

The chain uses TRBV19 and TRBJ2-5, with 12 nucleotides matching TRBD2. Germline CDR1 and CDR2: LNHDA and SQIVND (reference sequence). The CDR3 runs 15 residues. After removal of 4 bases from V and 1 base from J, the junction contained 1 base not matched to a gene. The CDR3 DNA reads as TGTGCCAGTAGTACGGGACTAGCGGGCCAAGAGACCCAGTACTTC. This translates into CASSTGLAGQETQYF.

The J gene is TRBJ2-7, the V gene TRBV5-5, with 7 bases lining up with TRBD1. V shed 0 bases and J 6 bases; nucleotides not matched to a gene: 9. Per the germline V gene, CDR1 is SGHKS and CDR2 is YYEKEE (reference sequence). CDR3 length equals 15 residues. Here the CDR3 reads CASSLAADRVSEQYF. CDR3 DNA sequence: TGTGCCAGCAGCTTGGCCGCAGACAGGGTATCCGAGCAGTACTTC.

The CDR3, as DNA: TGTGCCAGCAGCCAAGATCTAGGCAGCGAGCAGTACTTC. Protein sequence: CASSQDLGSEQYF. The chain uses TRBV4-2 and TRBJ2-7, with D unresolved. Germline V gene lookup returns CDR1 LGHNA and CDR2 YNFKEQ. V was clipped by 0 bases and J by 6 bases, with 9 bases between them. The CDR3 covers 13 residues.

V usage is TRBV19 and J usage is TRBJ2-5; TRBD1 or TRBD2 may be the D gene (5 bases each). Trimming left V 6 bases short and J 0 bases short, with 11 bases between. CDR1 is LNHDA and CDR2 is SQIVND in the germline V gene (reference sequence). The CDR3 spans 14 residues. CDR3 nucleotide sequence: TGTGCCAGTAGCTGGGACGCCTACCAAGAGACCCAGTACTTC. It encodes CASSWDAYQETQYF.

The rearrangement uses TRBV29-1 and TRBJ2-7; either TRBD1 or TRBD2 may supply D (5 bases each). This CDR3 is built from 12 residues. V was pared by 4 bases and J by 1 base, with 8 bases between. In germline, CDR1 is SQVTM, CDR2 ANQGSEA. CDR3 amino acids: CSVGDGSYEQYF. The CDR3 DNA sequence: TGCAGCGTTGGGGACGGATCCTACGAGCAGTACTTC.

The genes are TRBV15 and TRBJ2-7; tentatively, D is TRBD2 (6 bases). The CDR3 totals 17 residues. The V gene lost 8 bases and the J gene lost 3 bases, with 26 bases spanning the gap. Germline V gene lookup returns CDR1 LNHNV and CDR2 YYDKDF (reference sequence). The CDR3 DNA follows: TGTGCCACCGAAAAAACCCCCGGACTATCGTCCCTCTACGAGCAGTACTTC. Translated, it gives CATEKTPGLSSLYEQYF.

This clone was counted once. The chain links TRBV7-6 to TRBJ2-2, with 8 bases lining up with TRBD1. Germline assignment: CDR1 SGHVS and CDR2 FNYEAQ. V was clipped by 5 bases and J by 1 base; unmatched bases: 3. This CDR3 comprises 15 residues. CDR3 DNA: TGTGCCAGCAGCCTCGGGACAGGGAACACCGGGGAGCTGTTTTTT. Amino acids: CASSLGTGNTGELFF.

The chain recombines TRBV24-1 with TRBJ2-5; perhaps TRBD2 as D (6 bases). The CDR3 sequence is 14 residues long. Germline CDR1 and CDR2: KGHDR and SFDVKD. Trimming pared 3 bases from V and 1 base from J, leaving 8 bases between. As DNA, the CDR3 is TGTGCCACCAGTGATACCGGGGGCCAAGAGACCCAGTACTTC. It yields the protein CATSDTGGQETQYF.

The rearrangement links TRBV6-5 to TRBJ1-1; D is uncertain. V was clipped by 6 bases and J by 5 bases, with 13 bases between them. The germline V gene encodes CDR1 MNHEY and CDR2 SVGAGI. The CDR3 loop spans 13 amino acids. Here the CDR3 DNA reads TGTGCCAGCAGCGACCTGCTGCAGACTGAAGCTTTCTTT. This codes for CASSDLLQTEAFF.